This entry concerns a single T cell receptor beta chain. This sample was taken from a study of blood T cell repertoires in COVID-19. Method: immunoSEQ multiplex PCR; TCRdb's copy keeps in-frame clones and lacks some. The sample records about 380,000 clones, 85% to 90% being singletons. Cohort assignment relied on participant-reported clinical history. Recovery meant two consecutive negative NP/OP PCR tests, professional clearance, or resolved symptoms. Germline CDR1 reads MDHEN; CDR2 reads SYDVKM. The V and J ends lost 2 bases and 4 bases respectively, with 17 bases between them. The CDR3 loop spans 16 amino acids.

The sample consisted of PBMCs or T cells enriched from blood (not recorded which). The receptor comes from a woman between 18 and 29 years old who had recovered from COVID-19. The chain is built from TRBV28 and TRBJ1-2; a possible D gene is TRBD1 (6 bases). CDR3 residues: CASSLRVTGRVYGYTF. CDR3 sequence (DNA): TGTGCCAGCAGTTTAAGGGTCACAGGGCGGGTCTATGGCTACACCTTC.